The rows below give T cell receptor beta chains drawn from one sample of a study of blood T cell repertoires in COVID-19. Only in-frame clones appear in the TCRdb table, and some are missing; sequencing was by immunoSEQ multiplex PCR. This table has more than 85,000 clones, more than 80% appearing once. The sample taken for sequencing was peripheral blood. All receptors come from a human donor in a cohort sampled during active COVID-19. CDR3s include the opening cysteine and the closing phenylalanine or tryptophan.

J,V,CDR3
TRBJ2-2,TRBV18,CASSPRNRADTGELFF
TRBJ2-1,TRBV12-3/TRBV12-4,CASNWREGAEQFF
TRBJ1-5,TRBV6-6,CASTLSLNQPQHF
TRBJ1-6,TRBV7-2,CASADSSYNSPLHF
TRBJ2-7,TRBV4-3,CASSQDYGAGGRSYEQYF
TRBJ2-7,TRBV20-1,CSASLAEQYF
TRBJ2-1,TRBV7-3,CASSLIHPSRDSNDEQFF
TRBJ1-1,TRBV3-1/TRBV3-2,CASSQDNFNTEAFF
TRBJ1-6,TRBV24-1,CATRHRGAPSYSPLHF
TRBJ2-3,TRBV9,CASSGIAGGSTDTQYF
TRBJ2-5,TRBV25-1,CASSEYTSGRNQETQYF
TRBJ1-1,TRBV10-1,CASTLQGMGTEAFF
TRBJ2-7,TRBV12-3/TRBV12-4,CASSPPGHHEQYF
TRBJ2-3,TRBV5-6,CASVPRELPPGLYTDTQYF
TRBJ1-2,TRBV6-4,CASSAEGGLGYTF
TRBJ1-2,TRBV14,CASSQTQGSVGGYTF
TRBJ2-5,TRBV5-1,CASSTGLARVQETQYF
TRBJ2-5,TRBV2,CASGKRGVSETQYF
TRBJ2-2,TRBV19,CASSIRAGSKGTGELFF
TRBJ1-2,TRBV5-4,CASSRTGESGYTF
TRBJ2-2,TRBV7-3,CASSIRHNRDKAGELFF
TRBJ2-1,TRBV21-1,CASTHERVNEQFF
TRBJ2-2,TRBV7-9,CASSLGGKNTGELFF
TRBJ2-7,TRBV4-1,CASSHPTSEHYEQYF
TRBJ2-5,TRBV9,CASSVVPSAYIETQYF
TRBJ1-2,TRBV7-9,CASRADVYGYTF
TRBJ2-1,TRBV6-2/TRBV6-3,CASSYAREAYNEQFF
TRBJ2-3,TRBV7-8,CASSLVRSSTDTQYF
TRBJ1-2,TRBV12-3/TRBV12-4,CASSLDPSYGYTF
TRBJ2-1,TRBV19,CASRASGRATAYNEQFF
TRBJ1-3,TRBV5-8,CASSPRDRGYGNTIYF
TRBJ1-1,TRBV19,CASSTHGRGSRTEAFF
TRBJ2-2,TRBV28,CASSPSGSGTGELFF